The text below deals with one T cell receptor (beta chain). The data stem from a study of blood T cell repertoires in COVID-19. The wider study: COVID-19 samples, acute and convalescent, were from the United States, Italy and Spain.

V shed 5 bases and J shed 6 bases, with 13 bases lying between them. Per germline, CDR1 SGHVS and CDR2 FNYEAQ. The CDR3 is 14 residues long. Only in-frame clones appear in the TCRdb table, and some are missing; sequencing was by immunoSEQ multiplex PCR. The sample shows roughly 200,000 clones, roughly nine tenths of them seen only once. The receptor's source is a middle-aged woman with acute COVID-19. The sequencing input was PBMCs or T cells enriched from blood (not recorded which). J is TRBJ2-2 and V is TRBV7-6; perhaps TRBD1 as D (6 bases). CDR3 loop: CASSVGTGSGELFF. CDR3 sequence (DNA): TGTGCCAGCAGCGTCGGCACAGGGTCCGGGGAGCTGTTTTTT.